A selection of T cell receptor beta chains follows, all from one sample in a study of shared clonotypes between healthy human individuals. Using immunoSEQ multiplex PCR, the repertoire was profiled, and TCRdb retains in-frame clones only, with some absent. The sample holds millions of clones; roughly 91% are singletons and the top ten take more than 1.5%. Sequences were obtained from naive CD8+ T cells from PBMCs. Every receptor here comes from a young man in good health. Some clones in this sample may be carry-over from other donors' samples. Both conserved end residues are part of each CDR3. The D gene is left open where the match is weak. Part of the rows lack a size; the others show once, few, many or a class for expanded clones.

TRBV27	.	.	TRBJ2-1	TGTGCCAGCATCGACAGAACCTACAATGAGCAGTTCTTC	CASIDRTYNEQFF
TRBV7-9	.	.	TRBJ1-1	TGTGCCAGCAGCCTTAACACGAACACTGAAGCTTTCTTT	CASSLNTNTEAFF
TRBV29-1	.	few	TRBJ1-1	TGCAGCTCCGAGGAGGGCACTGAAGCTTTCTTT	CSSEEGTEAFF
TRBV10-1	TRBD1	.	TRBJ1-5	TGCGCCAGCCAAAGGACAGGGAATTCCAATCAGCCCCAGCATTTT	CASQRTGNSNQPQHF
TRBV15	.	.	TRBJ2-7	TGTGCCACCAGCAGAGGAGGTACCGGGGACGAGCAGTACTTC	CATSRGGTGDEQYF
TRBV5-3	TRBD1	.	TRBJ2-1	TGTGCCAGAAGCTGGGACAGCTCCTACAATGAGCAGTTCTTC	CARSWDSSYNEQFF
TRBV7-9	TRBD2	.	TRBJ2-1	TGTGCCAGCAGCTTACCCCTCCGGGGGGATGAGCAGTTCTTC	CASSLPLRGDEQFF
TRBV11-1	.	.	TRBJ2-3	TGTGCCAGCACCTTCGGCCCCCGCACAGATACGCAGTATTTT	CASTFGPRTDTQYF
TRBV5-1	.	.	TRBJ2-3	TGCGCCAGCAGCTCGGGCGGCGGTAGCACAGATACGCAGTATTTT	CASSSGGGSTDTQYF
TRBV7-9	.	.	TRBJ1-1	TGTGCCAGCAGCCGCGCGGGTGGGGCTTTCTTT	CASSRAGGAFF
TRBV9	.	.	TRBJ2-7	TGTGCCAGCAGCGTAGGGCCGGGGGCGTTATACGAGCAGTACTTC	CASSVGPGALYEQYF
TRBV5-5	.	.	TRBJ1-1	TGTGCCAGCAGCTGGGACACCCCTTCCATGAACACTGAAGCTTTCTTT	CASSWDTPSMNTEAFF
TRBV5-6	TRBD2	.	TRBJ2-3	TGTGCCAGCAGCCACGGGGCTAGCGGGGTCACAGATACGCAGTATTTT	CASSHGASGVTDTQYF
TRBV7-9	.	.	TRBJ2-5	TGTGCCAGCAGCTCCCGCCAGTATGAGACCCAGTACTTC	CASSSRQYETQYF
TRBV2	.	.	TRBJ2-3	TGTGCCAGCAGTGGTGCTAGCCCGCCGGGGTGGACCACGCAGTATTTT	CASSGASPPGWTTQYF
TRBV9	TRBD2	once	TRBJ2-3	TGTGCCAGCAGCCTACTAGCGGGAGGGAGCACAGATACGCAGTATTTT	CASSLLAGGSTDTQYF
TRBV27	.	.	TRBJ2-7	TGTGCCAGCAGGCTACAGAAGCCCTCCTACGAGCAGTACTTC	CASRLQKPSYEQYF
TRBV11-2	.	.	TRBJ2-7	TGTGCCAGCAGCTTAGCGCCACTCCAAACCCTCGAGCAGTACTTC	CASSLAPLQTLEQYF
TRBV9	.	.	TRBJ1-5	TGTGCCAGCAGCGGCGGTGGGGTCAGCAATCAGCCCCAGCATTTT	CASSGGGVSNQPQHF
TRBV6-5	.	.	TRBJ2-1	TGTGCCAGCAGTTACTCTAGGACAGCGGGTAATGAGCAGTTCTTC	CASSYSRTAGNEQFF
TRBV5-1	.	.	TRBJ2-3	TGCGCCAGCAGCCGATCGGGCGGAGATACGCAGTATTTT	CASSRSGGDTQYF
TRBV19	TRBD2	.	TRBJ2-2	TGTGCCAGTAGTATCTCCGGGAGGGGAGCAACCGGGGAGCTGTTTTTT	CASSISGRGATGELFF
TRBV9	.	.	TRBJ2-3	TGTGCCAGCAGCCCTCATGGGACCACAGATACGCAGTATTTT	CASSPHGTTDTQYF
TRBV7-6	.	.	TRBJ2-5	TGTGCCAGCAGCGCAAGACCCCAAGAGACCCAGTACTTC	CASSARPQETQYF
TRBV7-9	.	.	TRBJ1-1	TGTGCCAGCAGCTTATCTGGGAGCGGCTTTCAGGCTTTCTTT	CASSLSGSGFQAFF
TRBV2	.	.	TRBJ2-7	TGTGCCAGCAGTGAGGGACTCAACTCCTACGAGCAGTACTTC	CASSEGLNSYEQYF